The rows below give T cell receptor beta chains drawn from one sample of a study of T cells in Graves' hyperthyroidism and ophthalmopathy. MiXCR was run by TCRdb on the multiplex PCR reads, yielding one entry per CDR3 protein. In the table there are approximately 370,000 distinct CDR3 sequences, 15% of which are singletons. What was sequenced was blood. These receptors all come from a woman aged 25-40 years with Graves' hyperthyroidism. The CDR3 runs from the conserved cysteine through the conserved F or W. Fields, in order: clone size, V gene, D gene, J gene, CDR3 protein, CDR3 DNA. D genes are given only for firm matches. Clone size appears in some rows only: once, few, many, or a class for an expanded clone.

many	TRBV18	NA	TRBJ1-2	CASSPPGGTYGYTF	TGTGCCAGCTCACCACCCGGGGGGACCTATGGCTACACCTTC
NA	TRBV11-2	TRBD2	TRBJ2-7	CASSLDSGLAGGSYEQYF	TGTGCCAGCAGCTTAGACTCCGGACTAGCGGGAGGGTCCTACGAGCAGTACTTC
many	TRBV18	NA	TRBJ1-1	CASSPNSLNTEAFF	TGTGCCAGCTCACCTAACAGCTTAAACACTGAAGCTTTCTTT
NA	TRBV5-1	NA	TRBJ2-7	CASALRSPYEQYF	TGCGCCAGCGCGTTGCGGTCGCCCTACGAGCAGTACTTC
NA	TRBV7-9	TRBD1	TRBJ1-4	CASSLHDRGRAEKLFF	TGTGCCAGCAGCCTCCACGACAGGGGGCGCGCTGAAAAACTGTTTTTT
many	TRBV5-1	TRBD1	TRBJ2-7	CASSRPGQPYEQYF	TGCGCCAGCAGCAGGCCGGGACAGCCCTACGAGCAGTACTTC
NA	TRBV6-2/TRBV6-3	TRBD2	TRBJ2-1	CASSFTSGHNEQFF	TGTGCCAGCAGTTTCACTAGCGGCCACAATGAGCAGTTCTTC
NA	TRBV10-1	NA	TRBJ2-3	CASSESSGATDTQYF	TGCGCCAGCAGTGAGTCTAGTGGAGCCACAGATACGCAGTATTTT
few	TRBV9	TRBD1	TRBJ2-1	CASSPSADRANEQFF	TGTGCCAGCAGCCCTTCGGCCGACAGGGCTAATGAGCAGTTCTTC
NA	TRBV2	TRBD1	TRBJ1-1	CAGSLGQGGTEAFF	TGTGCCGGCAGTCTTGGACAGGGAGGCACTGAAGCTTTCTTT
NA	TRBV20-1	TRBD2	TRBJ2-7	CSASPGGGDEQYF	TGCAGTGCTAGCCCGGGGGGGGGGGATGAGCAGTACTTC
few	TRBV5-1	TRBD1	TRBJ2-1	CASRLSQGQGYNEQFF	TGCGCCAGCAGACTATCCCAAGGACAGGGATACAATGAGCAGTTCTTC
NA	TRBV11-2	TRBD1	TRBJ1-2	CASSPGQGTNYGYTF	TGCGCCAGCAGCCCCGGACAGGGAACCAACTATGGCTACACCTTC
NA	TRBV10-3	NA	TRBJ1-1	CAISKGQTNTEAFF	TGTGCCATCAGTAAAGGACAGACTAACACTGAAGCTTTCTTT
many	TRBV28	NA	TRBJ1-1	CASSLLRTVNTEAFF	TGTGCCAGCAGTTTACTCCGGACGGTGAACACTGAAGCTTTCTTT
NA	TRBV9	TRBD2	TRBJ2-7	CASSYAPGLGNEQYF	TGTGCCAGCAGCTACGCCCCGGGACTAGGTAACGAGCAGTACTTC
many	TRBV3-1	TRBD1	TRBJ2-7	CASKSGQGLYEQYF	TGTGCCAGCAAATCGGGACAGGGGCTCTACGAGCAGTACTTC
many	TRBV29-1	NA	TRBJ2-1	CSVERGNEQFF	TGCAGCGTTGAGAGAGGGAATGAGCAGTTCTTC
few	TRBV10-3	NA	TRBJ2-2	CAISVKEGGELFF	TGTGCCATCAGTGTAAAGGAGGGCGGGGAGCTGTTTTTT
few	TRBV6-1	TRBD2	TRBJ2-2	CASSRVAGVISRGGELFF	TGTGCCAGCAGTCGGGTAGCGGGAGTTATCTCGAGGGGCGGGGAGCTGTTTTTT
many	TRBV3-1	NA	TRBJ2-4	CASSQPSGGGIQYF	TGTGCCAGCAGCCAACCCTCAGGGGGGGGCATTCAGTACTTC
many	TRBV11-1	NA	TRBJ1-2	CASSFRGSSGYTF	TGTGCCAGCAGCTTTCGGGGGAGTAGCGGCTACACCTTC
few	TRBV5-1	NA	TRBJ1-2	CASSLGGWGYTF	TGCGCCAGCAGCTTGGGAGGTTGGGGCTACACCTTC
many	TRBV18	NA	TRBJ2-7	CASSKEYEQYF	TGTGCCAGCTCAAAAGAGTACGAGCAGTACTTC
NA	TRBV5-8	TRBD1	TRBJ2-1	CASRLGQTNNEQFF	TGTGCCAGCAGGTTGGGACAGACAAACAATGAGCAGTTCTTC
many	TRBV7-2	TRBD1	TRBJ2-2	CASSYPGQGLTGELFF	TGTGCCAGCAGTTATCCGGGACAGGGTTTAACCGGGGAGCTGTTTTTT
many	TRBV28	TRBD1	TRBJ2-7	CASSIGDRSYEQYF	TGTGCCAGCAGCATAGGGGACAGATCCTACGAGCAGTACTTC
few	TRBV12-3/TRBV12-4	TRBD2	TRBJ2-2	CASRPLLAGTGELFF	TGTGCCAGCAGACCGTTACTAGCGGGAACCGGGGAGCTGTTTTTT
once	TRBV27	NA	TRBJ2-2	CASSPSPGELFF	TGTGCCAGCAGTCCTTCCCCCGGGGAGCTGTTTTTT
few	TRBV9	NA	TRBJ2-2	CASSAPRGRTGELFF	TGTGCCAGCAGCGCCCCACGGGGACGGACCGGGGAGCTGTTTTTT
NA	TRBV5-8	TRBD1	TRBJ1-2	CASTKARQGNYGYTF	TGTGCCAGCACCAAAGCCCGACAGGGTAACTATGGCTACACCTTC
few	TRBV29-1	NA	TRBJ1-1	CSVGWDSEAFF	TGCAGCGTTGGGTGGGATAGTGAAGCTTTCTTT
few	TRBV5-1	TRBD1	TRBJ2-7	CASSLASGTDYYEQYF	TGCGCCAGCAGCTTGGCTTCCGGGACAGATTACTACGAGCAGTACTTC
few	TRBV5-1	NA	TRBJ1-3	CASSLDQDSGNTIYF	TGCGCCAGCAGCTTGGATCAGGACTCTGGAAACACCATATATTTT
many	TRBV20-1	TRBD1	TRBJ1-5	CSASGTGENQPQHF	TGCAGTGCTAGTGGGACAGGGGAGAATCAGCCCCAGCATTTT
few	TRBV5-1	TRBD1	TRBJ2-7	CASSPGGTGAYEQYF	TGCGCCAGCAGCCCTGGAGGGACAGGGGCCTACGAGCAGTACTTC
few	TRBV30	NA	TRBJ2-3	CAWRRRTSTDTQYF	TGTGCCTGGAGGCGAAGAACTAGCACAGATACGCAGTATTTT
NA	TRBV6-1	NA	TRBJ2-1	CASSEGLRAYYNEQFF	TGTGCCAGCAGTGAAGGTTTGCGAGCGTACTACAATGAGCAGTTCTTC
few	TRBV6-5	NA	TRBJ1-2	CASSYRNSNYGYTF	TGTGCCAGCAGTTACCGGAACAGTAACTATGGCTACACCTTC
NA	TRBV11-2	NA	TRBJ2-5	CASSFWANSPYF	TGTGCCAGCAGCTTTTGGGCGAACAGCCCCTACTTC
NA	TRBV6-2/TRBV6-3	NA	TRBJ2-3	CASSSPGETTDTQYF	TGTGCCAGCAGTTCCCCCGGGGAAACCACAGATACGCAGTATTTT
many	TRBV5-1	NA	TRBJ2-2	CASSSRTERNTGELFF	TGCGCCAGCAGCTCTCGGACAGAGCGGAACACCGGGGAGCTGTTTTTT
many	TRBV20-1	NA	TRBJ2-7	CSAQRDNSYEQYF	TGCAGTGCTCAGCGGGACAACTCCTACGAGCAGTACTTC
many	TRBV29-1	NA	TRBJ1-1	CSVGNTEAFF	TGCAGCGTCGGGAACACTGAAGCTTTCTTT
many	TRBV18	NA	TRBJ1-1	CASSPLENANTEAFF	TGTGCCAGCTCACCGCTGGAGAACGCGAACACTGAAGCTTTCTTT
many	TRBV30	NA	TRBJ1-5	CAWSGTHGQPQHF	TGTGCCTGGAGCGGCACCCACGGCCAGCCCCAGCATTTT
once	TRBV11-3	NA	TRBJ2-1	CASSSGTINEQFF	TGTGCCAGCAGCTCAGGGACGATCAATGAGCAGTTCTTC
many	TRBV7-2	NA	TRBJ2-5	CASSLGFTVQETQYF	TGTGCCAGCAGCTTAGGGTTTACAGTTCAAGAGACCCAGTACTTC
many	TRBV27	NA	TRBJ2-5	CASSLGWAETQYF	TGTGCCAGCAGTTTAGGGTGGGCTGAGACCCAGTACTTC
once	TRBV27	TRBD1	TRBJ2-5	CASRKADRATPGTQYF	TGTGCCAGCAGGAAAGCGGACAGGGCGACCCCTGGGACCCAGTACTTC
few	TRBV24-1	NA	TRBJ2-1	CATSDFFGQGRNEQFF	TGTGCCACCAGTGATTTTTTTGGGCAGGGTCGCAATGAGCAGTTCTTC
few	TRBV20-1	TRBD2	TRBJ2-2	CSARDLRGAGELFF	TGCAGTGCTAGAGATTTACGGGGGGCCGGGGAGCTGTTTTTT
NA	TRBV10-2	NA	TRBJ1-5	CASSEYDQPQHF	TGCGCCAGCAGTGAGTATGATCAGCCCCAGCATTTT